This TCR beta chain is drawn from a study of T cell repertoires in cytomegalovirus infection. Across the whole study: Public TCR beta signatures were indicative of both CMV infection and a matching HLA type.

TCRdb processed the reads anew with MiXCR; each CDR3 protein has one entry. The table records about 190,000 distinct CDR3 sequences, under 30% of them present only once. The CDR3 runs 14 residues. The germline gives CDR1 SGHVS, CDR2 FQNEAQ. J gave up 4 bases and V 7 bases, and 5 bases lay outside the gene matches. Broader study findings: Based on cumulative public TCR beta family frequency, carriers of CMV plus the relevant HLA were identified. The ex vivo response showed dominance by HLA-C-restricted CMV-specific TCR beta clonotypes.

This clonotype has ten or more counts. Its antigen is undetermined. This clonotype was obtained from a human donor in good health (CMV status not recorded). Some clones in this sample may be carry-over from other donors' samples. The sequenced material came from PBMCs. The chain links TRBV7-8 to TRBJ2-2; 8 nucleotides align to TRBD1. This CDR3 reads CASTKTGATGELFF. The CDR3 nucleotides read TGTGCCAGCACCAAGACAGGGGCCACCGGGGAGCTGTTTTTT. Supplemented by reference TRBV7-8 and TRBJ2-2, the full variable domain reads GAGVSQSPRYKVAKRGQDVALRCDPISGHVSLFWYQQALGQGPEFLTYFQNEAQLDKSGLPSDRFFAERPEGSVSTLKIQRTQQEDSAVYLCASTKTGATGELFFGEGSRLTVL.